Reported below is one T cell receptor (beta chain). Its cognate antigen is unknown. This entry comes from a study of T-cell reconstitution after alpha-beta-depleted transplantation in children. The study's findings and limits: There were reportedly several hundred expanded graft clones from which alpha-beta T cells came about two months after transplant. T-cell counts and diversity at one year post-transplant came mainly from newly produced T cells. Surviving recipient T cells and intrathymic progenitors accounted for some patients' high TCRbeta diversity at day 60.

Molecular barcoding with unique molecular identifiers was used for the TCRbeta library. Each CDR3 protein is one row after TCRdb ran MiXCR on the PCR reads. The data contain some 550,000 distinct CDR3 sequences, under 30% of them singletons. Losses at the gene ends were 6 bases for V and 7 bases for J; bases not matched to a gene: 12. This CDR3 has 15 amino acids. Germline CDR1 reads SQVTM; CDR2 reads ANQGSEA. The sample in question was PBMCs, mostly from graft donor cells, obtained 360 days after TCRalphabeta/CD19-depleted stem cell transplant. The J gene is TRBJ2-6, the V gene TRBV29-1; 7 bases match TRBD2. This TCR was recovered from a boy less than two years old who had a stem cell transplant for acute myeloid leukemia, so the T cells may come from the graft donor. The CDR3 nucleotides are TGCAGCGTCCAAATGGGGGGGACGGGAGCCAACGTCCTGACTTTC. Residues: CSVQMGGTGANVLTF. The full variable domain, in which reference TRBV29-1 and TRBJ2-6 provide the parts outside the CDR3, is SAVISQKPSRDICQRGTSLTIQCQVDSQVTMMFWYRQQPGQSLTLIATANQGSEATYESGFVIDKFPISRPNLTFSTLTVSNMSPEDSSIYLCSVQMGGTGANVLTFGAGSRLTVL.